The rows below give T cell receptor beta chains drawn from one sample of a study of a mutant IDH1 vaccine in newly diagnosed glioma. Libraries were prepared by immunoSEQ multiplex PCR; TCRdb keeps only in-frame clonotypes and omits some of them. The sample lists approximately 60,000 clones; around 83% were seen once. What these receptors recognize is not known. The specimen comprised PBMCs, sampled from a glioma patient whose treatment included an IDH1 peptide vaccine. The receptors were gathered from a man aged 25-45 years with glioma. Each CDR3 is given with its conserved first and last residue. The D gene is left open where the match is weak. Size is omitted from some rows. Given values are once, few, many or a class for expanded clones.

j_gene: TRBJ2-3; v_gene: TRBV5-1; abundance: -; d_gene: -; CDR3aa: CASSIPTTDTQYF; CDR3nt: TGCGCCAGCAGTATCCCTACCACAGATACGCAGTATTTT
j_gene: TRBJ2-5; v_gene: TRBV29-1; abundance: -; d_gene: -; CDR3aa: CSVEGPGKNLRKTQYF; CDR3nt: TGCAGCGTTGAAGGGCCAGGCAAAAACCTAAGAAAGACCCAGTACTTC
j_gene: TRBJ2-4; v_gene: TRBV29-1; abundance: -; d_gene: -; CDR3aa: CSVEDVKTRAKNIQYF; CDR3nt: TGCAGCGTTGAAGACGTGAAAACACGGGCCAAAAACATTCAGTACTTC
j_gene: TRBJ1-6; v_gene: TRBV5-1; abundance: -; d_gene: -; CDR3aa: CASSTSHNSPLHF; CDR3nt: TGCGCCAGCAGCACATCCCATAATTCACCCCTCCACTTT
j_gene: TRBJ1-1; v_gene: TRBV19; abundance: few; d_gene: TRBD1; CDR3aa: CASRTSGGNTEAFF; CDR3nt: TGTGCCAGTAGGACATCAGGGGGGAACACTGAAGCTTTCTTT
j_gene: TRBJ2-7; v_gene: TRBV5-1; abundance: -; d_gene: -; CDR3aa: CASSLVAHSEQYF; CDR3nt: TGCGCCAGCAGCTTGGTGGCCCATAGCGAGCAGTACTTC
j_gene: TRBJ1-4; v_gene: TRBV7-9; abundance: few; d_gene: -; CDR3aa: CASSAPGRINEKLFF; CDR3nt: TGTGCCAGCAGCGCGCCGGGACGGATTAATGAAAAACTGTTTTTT
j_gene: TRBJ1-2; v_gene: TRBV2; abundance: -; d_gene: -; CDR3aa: CASRDGFYGYTF; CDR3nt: TGTGCCAGCAGGGACGGATTCTATGGCTACACCTTC
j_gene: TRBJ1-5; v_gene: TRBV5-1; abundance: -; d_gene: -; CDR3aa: CASSMDPWQPQHF; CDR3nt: TGCGCCAGCAGCATGGACCCGTGGCAGCCCCAGCATTTT
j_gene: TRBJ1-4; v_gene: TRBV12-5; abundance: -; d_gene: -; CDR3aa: CASGLGQDNEKLFF; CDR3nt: TGTGCTAGTGGTTTGGGACAGGATAACGAAAAACTGTTTTTT
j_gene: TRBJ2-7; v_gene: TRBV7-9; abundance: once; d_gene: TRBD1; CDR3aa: CASSARTGVPYEQYF; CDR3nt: TGTGCCAGCAGCGCACGGACAGGGGTCCCCTACGAGCAGTACTTC
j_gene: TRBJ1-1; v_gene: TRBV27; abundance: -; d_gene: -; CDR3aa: CASGRSGRYTEAFF; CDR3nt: TGTGCCAGCGGGCGATCGGGACGGTACACTGAAGCTTTCTTT
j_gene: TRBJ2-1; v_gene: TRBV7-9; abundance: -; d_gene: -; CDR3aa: CASSLAGGLSEQFF; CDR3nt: TGTGCCAGCAGCTTAGCGGGGGGGCTAAGTGAGCAGTTCTTC
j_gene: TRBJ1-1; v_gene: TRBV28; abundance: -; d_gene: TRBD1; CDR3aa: CASSPRGQGNTEAFF; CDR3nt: TGTGCCAGCAGCCCGAGGGGACAGGGGAACACTGAAGCTTTCTTT
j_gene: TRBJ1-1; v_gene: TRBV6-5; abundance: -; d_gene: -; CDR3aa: CASTRDRFGDTEAFF; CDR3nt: TGTGCCAGCACCAGAGACAGGTTTGGGGACACTGAAGCTTTCTTT
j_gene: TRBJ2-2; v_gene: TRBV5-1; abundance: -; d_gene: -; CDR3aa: CASSSGRGQAGELFF; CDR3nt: TGCGCCAGCAGCTCGGGGAGGGGGCAAGCCGGGGAGCTGTTTTTT
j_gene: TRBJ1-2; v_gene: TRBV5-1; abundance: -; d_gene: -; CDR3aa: CASSLDFYGYTF; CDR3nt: TGCGCCAGCAGCTTGGACTTTTATGGCTACACCTTC
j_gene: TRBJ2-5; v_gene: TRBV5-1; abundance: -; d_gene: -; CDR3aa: CASSRLRDTQRAFQETQYF; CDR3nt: TGCGCCAGCAGCCGACTGCGGGACACTCAAAGGGCCTTTCAAGAGACCCAGTACTTC
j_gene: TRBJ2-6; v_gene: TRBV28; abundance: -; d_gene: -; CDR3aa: CASSWLSGANVLTF; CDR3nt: TGTGCCAGCAGCTGGCTCTCTGGGGCCAACGTCCTGACTTTC
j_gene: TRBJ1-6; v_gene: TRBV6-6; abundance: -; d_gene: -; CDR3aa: CASTPVWQGGNSPLHF; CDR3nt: TGTGCCAGCACCCCCGTCTGGCAGGGAGGTAATTCACCCCTCCACTTT
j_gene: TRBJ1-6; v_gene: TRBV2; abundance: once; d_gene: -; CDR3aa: CASSVQENSPLHF; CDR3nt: TGTGCCAGCAGTGTGCAGGAAAATTCACCCCTCCACTTT
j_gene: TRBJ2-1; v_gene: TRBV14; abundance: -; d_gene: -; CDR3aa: CASSQDPIVNEQFF; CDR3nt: TGTGCCAGCAGCCAAGATCCGATAGTCAATGAGCAGTTCTTC
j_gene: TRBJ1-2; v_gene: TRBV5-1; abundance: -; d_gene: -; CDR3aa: CASSLSGFPPGYTF; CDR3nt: TGCGCCAGCAGTTTATCGGGATTCCCTCCTGGCTACACCTTC
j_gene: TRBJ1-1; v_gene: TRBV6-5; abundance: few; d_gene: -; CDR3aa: CASSYSGSSEAFF; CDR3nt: TGTGCCAGCAGTTACTCGGGCTCCTCTGAAGCTTTCTTT
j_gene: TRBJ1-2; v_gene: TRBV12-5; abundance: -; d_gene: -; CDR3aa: CASGSRSDGYTF; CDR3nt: TGTGCTAGTGGTTCGAGAAGCGATGGCTACACCTTC
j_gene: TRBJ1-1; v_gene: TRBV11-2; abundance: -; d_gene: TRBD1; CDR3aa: CASSLVHRGYTEAFF; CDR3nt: TGTGCCAGCAGCTTAGTCCACAGGGGCTACACTGAAGCTTTCTTT
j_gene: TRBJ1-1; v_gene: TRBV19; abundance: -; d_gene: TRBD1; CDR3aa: CASSIGQGSTEAFF; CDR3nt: TGTGCCAGTAGTATAGGACAGGGAAGCACTGAAGCTTTCTTT
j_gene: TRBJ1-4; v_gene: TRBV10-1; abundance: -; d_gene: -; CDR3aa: CASSESSNEKLFF; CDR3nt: TGCGCCAGCAGTGAGTCCTCGAATGAAAAACTGTTTTTT